This TCR beta chain was obtained from a study of regulatory T cells in long-lasting Graves disease. Overall study: Patients newly diagnosed with Graves' had been on antithyroid drugs for under 3 months.

The sample's time point: newly diagnosed GD, antithyroid drugs for less than 3 months. RNA extracted from PBMCs served as the sequencing template. This clonotype was seen at least ten times. The antigen is unknown. Study-wide results and limits: The researchers studied only peripheral blood, not thyroid tissue.

HTBI primers from iRepertoire and Arm-PCR of CDR3 regions yielded the TCR beta libraries. TCRdb re-called the multiplex PCR reads with MiXCR, one entry per CDR3 protein. The sample lists 200,000 to 250,000 distinct CDR3 sequences; around 20% were seen once. Trimming cost V 5 bases and J 6 bases, with 16 bases left between them. The CDR3 contains 15 residues. CDR1 and CDR2 (germline): SGHTA, FQGTGA. The source material was peripheral blood mononuclear cells (PBMCs), sampled at new diagnosis, from a patient treated with antithyroid drugs. The TCR originated in a female donor with Graves disease. The chain combines TRBV7-3 with TRBJ2-2; D is unresolved. CDR3 residues: CASSPLGPGAGELFF. CDR3 sequence (DNA): TGTGCCAGCAGCCCCTTGGGCCCTGGGGCCGGGGAGCTGTTTTTT. Full variable domain (remainder filled in from reference TRBV7-3 and TRBJ2-2): GAGVSQTPSNKVTEKGKYVELRCDPISGHTALYWYRQSLGQGPEFLIYFQGTGAADDSGLPNDRFFAVRPEGSVSTLKIQRTERGDSAVYLCASSPLGPGAGELFFGEGSRLTVL.